What follows are 24 T cell receptor beta chains derived from one specimen sequenced in a study of T cells in narcolepsy. Repertoires were generated with immunoSEQ multiplex PCR, while TCRdb's copy carries only in-frame clones and drops some. This sample has around 35,000 clones, with around 83% found just once. The material sequenced was CD45RA- memory CD4+ T cells from PBMCs. The receptors originated from a human donor with narcolepsy.

The chain combines TRBV27 with TRBJ2-1; 9 bases match TRBD2. The CDR3 runs to 16 residues. With V trimmed by 5 bases and J by 7 bases, 12 bases remained unmatched. The germline gives CDR1 MNHEY, CDR2 SMNVEV (reference sequence). CDR3 sequence: CASSPLTGTSRNEQFF. For the CDR3, the DNA is TGTGCCAGCAGTCCTCTAACCGGGACTAGCAGGAATGAGCAGTTCTTC.

The rearrangement joins TRBV5-1 to TRBJ2-5, with 8 nucleotides matching TRBD2. CDR1 SGHRS and CDR2 YFSETQ come from the germline V gene. V shed 4 bases and J 1 base; nucleotides not matched to a gene: 6. There are 15 residues in the CDR3. The CDR3 reads CASSPGGGTQETQYF. The DNA of the CDR3 is TGCGCCAGCAGCCCCGGCGGGGGGACCCAAGAGACCCAGTACTTC.

The gene calls are TRBV2 and TRBJ2-3; D is ambiguous. V lost 2 bases and J 5 bases, leaving 11 bases between the germline ends. Looked up from germline, CDR1 is SNHLY and CDR2 is FYNNEI. The CDR3 runs 14 residues. The CDR3: CASSELSYLDTQYF. In nucleotides, the CDR3 is TGTGCCAGCAGTGAATTGAGTTACCTAGATACGCAGTATTTT.

The gene calls are TRBV18 and TRBJ1-1; D is possibly TRBD1 (6 bases). This CDR3 is 15 amino acids long. Germline V gene lookup returns CDR1 KGHSH and CDR2 LQKENI. V was shortened by 8 bases and J by 1 base, with 17 bases between the two germline ends. CDR3 coding DNA: TGTGCCAGCACGGACCGGGACACCGCGAACACTGAAGCTTTCTTT. Protein product: CASTDRDTANTEAFF.

The chain joins TRBV7-5 to TRBJ2-7. TRBV7-5 is a pseudogene. The CDR3 is made up of 12 amino acids. The CDR3 DNA reads as TGTGTCAGAAGCTCGACCCTAAGGGAGCAGTACTTC. This gives the protein CVRSSTLREQYF.

The V gene is TRBV19, the J gene TRBJ2-1; D remains unclear. Trimming pared 1 base from V and 7 bases from J, leaving 11 bases between. The V gene's germline CDR1 is LNHDA and CDR2 SQIVND (reference sequence). The CDR3 contains 14 residues. CDR3 amino acids: CASSIGGYQNEQFF. The CDR3, as DNA: TGTGCCAGTAGTATAGGGGGTTACCAAAATGAGCAGTTCTTC. The variable domain in full, completed from reference TRBV19 and TRBJ2-1, reads DGGITQSPKYLFRKEGQNVTLSCEQNLNHDAMYWYRQDPGQGLRLIYYSQIVNDFQKGDIAEGYSVSREKKESFPLTVTSAQKNPTAFYLCASSIGGYQNEQFFGPGTRLTVL.

This chain uses TRBV7-2 with TRBJ1-1; D is ambiguous. From germline, CDR1 is SGHTA and CDR2 FQGNSA. The CDR3 is made up of 13 amino acids. The ends were cut back, 1 base at V and 13 bases at J, with 16 bases in the middle. In DNA, the CDR3 is TGTGCCAGCAGCTTAGGACCCCCTAAGAGAGGTTTCTTT. Its translation is CASSLGPPKRGFF.

This clone is a singleton in its sample. This chain joins TRBV6-1 and TRBJ1-1; D perhaps matches TRBD1 (5 bases). From germline, CDR1 is MNHNS and CDR2 SASEGT. V was shortened by 7 bases and J by 3 bases, with 9 bases between the two germline ends. The CDR3 totals 12 residues. The CDR3 DNA is TGTGCCAGCAACCAGGGTTACACTGAAGCTTTCTTT. Translating gives CASNQGYTEAFF.

The chain links TRBV27 to TRBJ2-7, with TRBD1 matching 11 bases. V lost 6 bases to trimming and J lost 5 bases; unmatched junction nucleotides: 9. Germline lookup yields CDR1 MNHEY and CDR2 SMNVEV (reference sequence). The CDR3 is 15 amino acids. The CDR3 region is CASRARDRGFHEQYF. The CDR3 nucleotides read TGTGCCAGCAGAGCCCGGGACAGGGGGTTCCACGAGCAGTACTTC.

This sequence joins TRBV7-9 and TRBJ2-3; 7 bases match TRBD1. Germline lookup yields CDR1 SEHNR and CDR2 FQNEAQ (reference sequence). The CDR3 has 15 amino acids. V shed 4 bases, J shed 2 bases, and the junction held 6 bases outside the gene matches. DNA of the CDR3: TGTGCCAGCAGCTCCGGGACAGCTCCCACAGATACGCAGTATTTT. Protein: CASSSGTAPTDTQYF.

V usage is TRBV6-6 and J usage is TRBJ1-2, with D hard to call. V dropped 11 bases and J dropped 3 bases, with 13 bases sitting between them. The germline CDR1 and CDR2 sequences are MNHNY and SVGAGI (reference sequence). This CDR3 has 12 amino acids. CDR3 DNA sequence: TGTGCCGCGTTTTGGATTGACTATGGCTACACCTTC. It specifies CAAFWIDYGYTF.

CDR3 nucleotide sequence: TGTGCCAGCAGCCCATCCGGTACGGGAGTTCAAGAGACCCAGTACTTC. This encodes CASSPSGTGVQETQYF. This rearrangement joins TRBV7-2 to TRBJ2-5, with a possible D match to TRBD2 (6 bases). Germline assignment: CDR1 SGHTA and CDR2 FQGNSA. The CDR3 extends over 16 amino acids. Trimming removed 5 bases from V and 2 bases from J, with 18 bases in between.

V is TRBV7-2 and J is TRBJ2-7; D unresolved. The germline CDR1 and CDR2 sequences are SGHTA and FQGNSA. The CDR3 has 14 residues. V was cut by 1 base and J by 3 bases, with 10 bases left in between. The CDR3 sequence is CASSLGRGFYEQYF. For the CDR3, the DNA is TGTGCCAGCAGCTTAGGTCGAGGCTTCTACGAGCAGTACTTC.

V and J are TRBV2 and TRBJ1-4; D is unresolved. The CDR3 is 14 residues long. CDR1 and CDR2 from the germline V gene are SNHLY and FYNNEI. V lost 11 bases and J 0 bases, leaving 13 bases between the germline ends. The CDR3 is CAGSRRATNEKLFF. The CDR3 DNA sequence: TGTGCCGGCTCCCGGAGGGCAACTAATGAAAAACTGTTTTTT.

This clone was seen a single time. V usage is TRBV30 and J usage is TRBJ2-2; the D is unclear. Germline CDR1 reads GTSNPN; CDR2 reads SVGIG (reference sequence). The CDR3 spans 15 residues. V dropped 2 bases and J dropped 2 bases, with 12 bases sitting between them. The CDR3: CAWSRGGTNTGELFF. The CDR3 DNA is TGTGCCTGGAGTCGCGGTGGAACTAACACCGGGGAGCTGTTTTTT.

The chain employs TRBV11-3 and TRBJ1-1, with 10 nucleotides matching TRBD1. The germline gives CDR1 SGHNT, CDR2 YENEEA. The CDR3 extends over 14 amino acids. V was clipped by 5 bases and J by 4 bases; unmatched bases: 4. The CDR3 is CASSPGTGVTEAFF. The CDR3 nucleotides are TGTGCCAGCAGCCCCGGGACAGGGGTCACTGAAGCTTTCTTT.

The J gene is TRBJ2-5, the V gene TRBV5-1, with unresolved D. The CDR3 has 12 residues. The V gene's germline CDR1 is SGHRS and CDR2 YFSETQ. V was pared by 6 bases and J by 1 base, with 7 bases between. CDR3 amino acids: CASTGFQETQYF. DNA of the CDR3: TGCGCCAGCACCGGGTTCCAAGAGACCCAGTACTTC.

A word on this clone: The same CDR3 also results from other DNA sequences found in this sample. CDR3 coding DNA: TGTGCCAGCAGCACTTTACAGGGGAACACCGGGGAGCTGTTTTTT. Translating it yields CASSTLQGNTGELFF. J is TRBJ2-2 and V is TRBV11-2, with D possibly being TRBD1 (6 bases). Germline CDR1 and CDR2: SGHAT and FQNNGV. V shed 5 bases and J shed 1 base, with 11 bases lying between them. The CDR3 is 15 amino acids.

This clone was found a few times. The chain couples TRBV6-5 to TRBJ1-5; D perhaps matches TRBD1 (6 bases). The ends were cut back, 4 bases at V and 7 bases at J, with 14 bases in the middle. Germline loops: CDR1 MNHEY, CDR2 SVGAGI. The CDR3 spans 14 residues. This chain's CDR3 is CASSSHRANQPQHF. The CDR3 DNA reads as TGTGCCAGCAGTTCCCACAGGGCAAACCAGCCCCAGCATTTT.

This sequence joins TRBV19 and TRBJ1-1, with a possible D match to TRBD1 (6 bases). The CDR3 is made up of 15 amino acids. CDR1 is LNHDA and CDR2 is SQIVND in the germline V gene (reference sequence). Trimming removed 1 base at V and 2 bases at J, with 11 bases between. CDR3 region: CASSIGDKINTEAFF. DNA for the CDR3: TGTGCCAGTAGTATAGGGGACAAGATAAACACTGAAGCTTTCTTT.

The chain combines TRBV6-1 with TRBJ1-1, with D perhaps TRBD1 (6 bases). Deletions cut 6 bases from V and 4 bases from J, with 15 bases between. Per germline, CDR1 MNHNS and CDR2 SASEGT. The CDR3 is 14 amino acids. As DNA, the CDR3 is TGTGCCAGCAGCCGACAGGAAGGGAGCACTGAAGCTTTCTTT. This translates into CASSRQEGSTEAFF.

The V gene is TRBV10-2, the J gene TRBJ2-3; D not certain. Deletions cut 4 bases from V and 4 bases from J, with 9 bases between. This CDR3 contains 13 residues. CDR1 and CDR2 (germline): WSHSY, SAAADI. The CDR3 DNA follows: TGCGCCAGCAGTGCGAGCAGGTCAGATACGCAGTATTTT. Protein: CASSASRSDTQYF.

A few counts support this clone. The chain recombines TRBV6-6 with TRBJ1-1; the D is unclear. Deletions cut 3 bases from V and 1 base from J, with 6 bases between. The length of the CDR3 is 13 residues. Germline V gives CDR1 MNHNY, CDR2 SVGAGI (reference sequence). The CDR3 nucleotides read TGTGCCAGCAGTTATGGAGGGAACACTGAAGCTTTCTTT. Its protein is CASSYGGNTEAFF.

The chain links TRBV10-1 to TRBJ2-2, with TRBD2 as a possible D gene (6 bases). In germline, CDR1 is WNHNN, CDR2 SYGVQD (reference sequence). CDR3 size: 14 residues. Deletions cut 1 base from V and 6 bases from J, with 9 bases between. CDR3: CASSEWRGSGELFF. DNA for the CDR3: TGCGCCAGCAGTGAGTGGAGGGGATCCGGGGAGCTGTTTTTT.